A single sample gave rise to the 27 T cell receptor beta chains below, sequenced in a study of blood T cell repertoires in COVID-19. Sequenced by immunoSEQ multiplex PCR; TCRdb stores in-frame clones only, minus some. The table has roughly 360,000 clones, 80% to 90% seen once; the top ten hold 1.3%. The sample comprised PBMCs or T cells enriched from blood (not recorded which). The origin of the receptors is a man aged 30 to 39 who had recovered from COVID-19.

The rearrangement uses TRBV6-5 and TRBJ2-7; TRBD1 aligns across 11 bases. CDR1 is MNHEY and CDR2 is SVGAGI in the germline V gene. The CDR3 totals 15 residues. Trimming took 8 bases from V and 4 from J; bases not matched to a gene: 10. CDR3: CASESGTGGNYEQYF. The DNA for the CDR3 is TGTGCCAGCGAATCCGGGACAGGGGGAAATTACGAGCAGTACTTC.

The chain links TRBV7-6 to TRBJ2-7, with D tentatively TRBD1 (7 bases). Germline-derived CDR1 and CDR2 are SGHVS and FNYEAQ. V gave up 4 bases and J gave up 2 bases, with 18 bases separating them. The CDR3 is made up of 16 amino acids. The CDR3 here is CASSYSGGGYPYEQYF. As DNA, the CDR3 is TGTGCCAGCAGCTACTCTGGAGGGGGCTACCCCTACGAGCAGTACTTC.

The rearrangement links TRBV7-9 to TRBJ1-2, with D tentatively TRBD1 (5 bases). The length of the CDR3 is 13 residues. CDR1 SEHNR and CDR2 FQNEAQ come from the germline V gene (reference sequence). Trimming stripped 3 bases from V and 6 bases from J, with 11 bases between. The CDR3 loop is CASSFPREDGYTF. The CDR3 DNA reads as TGTGCCAGCAGCTTCCCCAGGGAAGATGGCTACACCTTC.

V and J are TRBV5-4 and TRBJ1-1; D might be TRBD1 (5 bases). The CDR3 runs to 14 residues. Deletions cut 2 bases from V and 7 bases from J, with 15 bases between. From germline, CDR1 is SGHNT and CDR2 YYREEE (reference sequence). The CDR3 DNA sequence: TGTGCCAGCAGCTTTGGTGGGGGGGGTATTGAAGCTTTCTTT. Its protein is CASSFGGGGIEAFF.

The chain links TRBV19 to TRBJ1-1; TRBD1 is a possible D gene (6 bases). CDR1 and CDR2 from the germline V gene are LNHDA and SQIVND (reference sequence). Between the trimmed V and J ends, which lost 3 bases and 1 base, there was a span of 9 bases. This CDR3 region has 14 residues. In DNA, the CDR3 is TGTGCCAGTAGTATCAGGGGCGAGAACACTGAAGCTTTCTTT. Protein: CASSIRGENTEAFF.

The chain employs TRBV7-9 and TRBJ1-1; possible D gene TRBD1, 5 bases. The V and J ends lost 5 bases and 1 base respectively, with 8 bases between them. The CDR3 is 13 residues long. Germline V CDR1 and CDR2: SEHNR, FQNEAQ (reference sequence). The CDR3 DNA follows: TGTGCCAGCAGCCCGACAGCGAACACTGAAGCTTTCTTT. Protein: CASSPTANTEAFF.

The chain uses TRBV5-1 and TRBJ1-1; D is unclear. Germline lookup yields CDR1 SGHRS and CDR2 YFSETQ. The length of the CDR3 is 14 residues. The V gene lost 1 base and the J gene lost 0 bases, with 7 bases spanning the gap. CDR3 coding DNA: TGCGCCAGCAGCTTGTACTACATGAACACTGAAGCTTTCTTT. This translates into CASSLYYMNTEAFF.

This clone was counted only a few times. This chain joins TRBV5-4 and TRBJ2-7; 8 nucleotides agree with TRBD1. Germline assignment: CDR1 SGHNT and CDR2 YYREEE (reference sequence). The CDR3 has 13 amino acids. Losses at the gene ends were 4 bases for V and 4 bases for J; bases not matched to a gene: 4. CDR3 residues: CASSRGQGYEQYF. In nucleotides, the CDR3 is TGTGCCAGCAGCCGTGGACAGGGTTACGAGCAGTACTTC.

CDR3 in DNA: TGTGCCAGCAGCTGGGGGGATACAGCTGGAAACACCATATATTTT. It yields the protein CASSWGDTAGNTIYF. The V call is TRBV9, the J call TRBJ1-3, with D possibly TRBD1 on 5 matching bases. Germline lookup yields CDR1 SGDLS and CDR2 YYNGEE. The V end was cut by 4 bases, the J end by 2 bases, with 13 bases between. This CDR3 contains 15 residues.

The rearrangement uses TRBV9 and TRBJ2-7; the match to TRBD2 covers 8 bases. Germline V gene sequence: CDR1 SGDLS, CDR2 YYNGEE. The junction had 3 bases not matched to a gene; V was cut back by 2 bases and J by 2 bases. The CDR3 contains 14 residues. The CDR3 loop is CASSVRREAYEQYF. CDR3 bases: TGTGCCAGCAGCGTTAGGCGGGAGGCCTACGAGCAGTACTTC.

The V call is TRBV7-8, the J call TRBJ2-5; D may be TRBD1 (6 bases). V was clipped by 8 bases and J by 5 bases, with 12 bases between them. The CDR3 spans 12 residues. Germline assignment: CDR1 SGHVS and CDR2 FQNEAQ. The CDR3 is CASATGRETQYF. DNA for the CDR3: TGTGCCAGCGCGACAGGTCGGGAGACCCAGTACTTC. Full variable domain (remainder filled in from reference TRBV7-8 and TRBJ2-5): GAGVSQSPRYKVAKRGQDVALRCDPISGHVSLFWYQQALGQGPEFLTYFQNEAQLDKSGLPSDRFFAERPEGSVSTLKIQRTQQEDSAVYLCASATGRETQYFGPGTRLLVL.

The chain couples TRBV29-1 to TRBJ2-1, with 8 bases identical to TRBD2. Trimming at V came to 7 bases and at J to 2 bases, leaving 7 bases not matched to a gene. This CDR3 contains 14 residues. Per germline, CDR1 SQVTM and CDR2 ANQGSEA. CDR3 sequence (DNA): TGCAGCGGGGCCGGGGGGGAAACCTACAATGAGCAGTTCTTC. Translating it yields CSGAGGETYNEQFF.

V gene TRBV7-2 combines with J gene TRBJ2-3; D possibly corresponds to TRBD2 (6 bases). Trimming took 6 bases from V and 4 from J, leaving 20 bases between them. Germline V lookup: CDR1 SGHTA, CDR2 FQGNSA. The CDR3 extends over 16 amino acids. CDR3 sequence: CASRRPWRDGADTQYF. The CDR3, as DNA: TGTGCCAGCAGACGCCCGTGGAGGGACGGCGCAGATACGCAGTATTTT.

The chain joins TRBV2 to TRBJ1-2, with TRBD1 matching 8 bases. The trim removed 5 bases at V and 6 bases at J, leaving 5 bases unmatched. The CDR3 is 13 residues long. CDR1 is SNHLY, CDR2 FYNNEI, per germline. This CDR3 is CASSKTGANGYTF. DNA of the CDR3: TGTGCCAGCAGTAAGACAGGGGCGAATGGCTACACCTTC.

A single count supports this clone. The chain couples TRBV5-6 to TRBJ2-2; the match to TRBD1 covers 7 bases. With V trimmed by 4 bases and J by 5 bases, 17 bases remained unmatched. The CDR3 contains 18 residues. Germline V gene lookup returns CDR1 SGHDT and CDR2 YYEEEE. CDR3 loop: CASSPWIVVQGDTGELFF. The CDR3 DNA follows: TGTGCCAGCAGCCCTTGGATTGTTGTGCAGGGGGATACCGGGGAGCTGTTTTTT.

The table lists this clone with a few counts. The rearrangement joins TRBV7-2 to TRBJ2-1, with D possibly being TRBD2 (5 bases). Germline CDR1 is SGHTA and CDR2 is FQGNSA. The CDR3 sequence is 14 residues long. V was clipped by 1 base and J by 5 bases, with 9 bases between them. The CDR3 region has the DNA TGTGCCAGCAGCTTAGGAGGGAACCACAATGAGCAGTTCTTC. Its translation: CASSLGGNHNEQFF.

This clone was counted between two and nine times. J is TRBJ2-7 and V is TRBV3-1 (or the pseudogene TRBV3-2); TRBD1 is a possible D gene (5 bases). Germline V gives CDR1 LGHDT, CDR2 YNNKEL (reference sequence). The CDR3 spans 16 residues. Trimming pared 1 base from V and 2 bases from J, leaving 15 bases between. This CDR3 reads CASSQAASGPTYEQYF. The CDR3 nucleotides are TGTGCCAGCAGCCAAGCGGCGTCAGGGCCCACCTACGAGCAGTACTTC.

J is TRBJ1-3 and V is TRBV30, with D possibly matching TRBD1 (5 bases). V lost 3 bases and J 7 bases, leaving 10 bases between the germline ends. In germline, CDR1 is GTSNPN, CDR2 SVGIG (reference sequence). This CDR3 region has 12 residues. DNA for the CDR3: TGTGCCTGGAGCCAGGGAGGGAACACCATATATTTT. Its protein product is CAWSQGGNTIYF.

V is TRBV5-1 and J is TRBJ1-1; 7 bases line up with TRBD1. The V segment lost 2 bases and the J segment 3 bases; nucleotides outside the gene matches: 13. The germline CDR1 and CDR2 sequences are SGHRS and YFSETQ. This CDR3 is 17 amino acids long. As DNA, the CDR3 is TGCGCCAGCAGCTTTGACAGGGCTGCTAGTTTAGACACTGAAGCTTTCTTT. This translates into CASSFDRAASLDTEAFF.

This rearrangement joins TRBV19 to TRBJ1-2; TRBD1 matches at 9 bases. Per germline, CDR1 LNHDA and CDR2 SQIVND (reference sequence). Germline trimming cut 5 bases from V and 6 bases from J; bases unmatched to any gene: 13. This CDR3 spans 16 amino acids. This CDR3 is CASSQLQGANYHGYTF. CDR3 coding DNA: TGTGCCAGTAGTCAACTACAGGGGGCAAACTATCATGGCTACACCTTC.

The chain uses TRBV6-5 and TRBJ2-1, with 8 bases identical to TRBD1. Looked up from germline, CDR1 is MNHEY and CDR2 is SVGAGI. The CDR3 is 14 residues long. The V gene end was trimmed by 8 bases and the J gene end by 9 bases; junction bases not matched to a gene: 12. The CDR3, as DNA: TGTGCCAGCTCCCCCCGGGACAGGCTAACTGAGCAGTTCTTC. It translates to CASSPRDRLTEQFF.

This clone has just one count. In DNA, the CDR3 is TGTGCCAGCAGCCAAGGGACAGCGAACTATGGCTACACCTTC. Its translation is CASSQGTANYGYTF. The chain recombines TRBV3-1 (or the pseudogene TRBV3-2) with TRBJ1-2; tentative D call: TRBD1 (6 bases). CDR3 length: 14 amino acids. The germline V and J ends were trimmed by 1 base and 2 bases, with 8 bases remaining between them. Germline V gene lookup returns CDR1 LGHDT and CDR2 YNNKEL (reference sequence).

The CDR3 loop reads CASSSQGQGVHTGELFF. Here the CDR3 DNA reads TGTGCCAGCTCATCCCAAGGACAGGGGGTTCACACCGGGGAGCTGTTTTTT. The chain employs TRBV18 and TRBJ2-2; 10 nucleotides match TRBD1. V gave up 5 bases and J gave up 3 bases; unmatched junction bases: 9. CDR1 is KGHSH and CDR2 is LQKENI in the germline V gene. The CDR3 spans 17 residues. Variable domain in full (rest from reference TRBV18 and TRBJ2-2): NAGVMQNPRHLVRRRGQEARLRCSPMKGHSHVYWYRQLPEEGLKFMVYLQKENIIDESGMPKERFSAEFPKEGPSILRIQQVVRGDSAAYFCASSSQGQGVHTGELFFGEGSRLTVL.

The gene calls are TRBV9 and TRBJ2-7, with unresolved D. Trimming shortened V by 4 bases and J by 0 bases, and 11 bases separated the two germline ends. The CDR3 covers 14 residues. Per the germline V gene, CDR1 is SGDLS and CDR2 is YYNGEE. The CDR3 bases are TGTGCCAGCAGCTTGACACCTGACTCCTACGAGCAGTACTTC. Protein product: CASSLTPDSYEQYF.

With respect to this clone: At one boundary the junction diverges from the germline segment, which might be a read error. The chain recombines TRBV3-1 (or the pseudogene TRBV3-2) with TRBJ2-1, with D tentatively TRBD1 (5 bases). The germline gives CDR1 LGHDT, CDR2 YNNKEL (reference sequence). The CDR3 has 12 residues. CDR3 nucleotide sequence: TGTGCCAGCAACCAAGAAGAGACAGCTAAGTTCTTC. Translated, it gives CASNQEETAKFF.

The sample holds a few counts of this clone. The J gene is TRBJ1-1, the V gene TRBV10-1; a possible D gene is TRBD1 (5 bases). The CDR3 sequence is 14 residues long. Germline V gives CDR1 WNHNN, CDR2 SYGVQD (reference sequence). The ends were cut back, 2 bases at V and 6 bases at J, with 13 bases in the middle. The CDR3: CASSEQGPRAEAFF. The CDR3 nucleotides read TGCGCCAGCAGTGAGCAGGGCCCTCGGGCTGAAGCTTTCTTT.

Written as DNA, the CDR3 is TGTGCCAGCAGCTTAGGTCGGGGACAGGTAGACTATGGCTACACCTTC. Amino acid sequence: CASSLGRGQVDYGYTF. This chain links TRBV7-9 with TRBJ1-2; TRBD1 matches at 8 bases. The V and J ends lost 1 base and 3 bases, in that order; junction bases with no gene match: 7. CDR1 is SEHNR and CDR2 is FQNEAQ in the germline V gene (reference sequence). The CDR3 loop spans 16 amino acids.